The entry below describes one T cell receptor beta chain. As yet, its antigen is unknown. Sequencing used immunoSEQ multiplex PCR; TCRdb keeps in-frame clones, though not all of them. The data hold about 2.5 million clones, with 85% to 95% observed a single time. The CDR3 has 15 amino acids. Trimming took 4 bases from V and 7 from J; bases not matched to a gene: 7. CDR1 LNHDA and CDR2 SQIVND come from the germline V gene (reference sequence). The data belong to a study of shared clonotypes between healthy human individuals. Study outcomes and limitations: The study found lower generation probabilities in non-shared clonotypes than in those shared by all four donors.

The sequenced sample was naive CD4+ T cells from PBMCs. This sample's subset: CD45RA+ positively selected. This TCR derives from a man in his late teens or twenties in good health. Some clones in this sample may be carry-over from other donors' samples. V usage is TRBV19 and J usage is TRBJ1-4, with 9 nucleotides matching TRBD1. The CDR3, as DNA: TGTGCCAGTAGTAGGAGGGGACAGGGAAGTGAAAAACTGTTTTTT. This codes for CASSRRGQGSEKLFF. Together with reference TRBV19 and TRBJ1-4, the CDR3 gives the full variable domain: DGGITQSPKYLFRKEGQNVTLSCEQNLNHDAMYWYRQDPGQGLRLIYYSQIVNDFQKGDIAEGYSVSREKKESFPLTVTSAQKNPTAFYLCASSRRGQGSEKLFFGSGTQLSVL.